This T cell receptor (beta chain) is drawn from a study of cytomegalovirus exposure and HLA in healthy donors. Findings and caveats of the study: Being productive about 87% or about 30% of the time was typical of most TCR beta V segments in an earlier analysis. Available immune exposure information covered CMV serostatus only.

The V segment lost 1 base and the J segment 3 bases; nucleotides outside the gene matches: 5. Germline V gene data show CDR1 as KGHSH and CDR2 as LQKENI. The CDR3 contains 15 residues. Vbeta (60) and Jbeta (13) primers were used in the PCR. As processed by the authors: Roughly 11 million of the 60 million to 90 million unique TCR beta chains counted in a later analysis were shared. Some clones are missing from TCRdb's copy, which holds only in-frame ones; the method was immunoSEQ multiplex PCR. V and J calls and clone size are those listed in that table; D and trimming were worked out from the DNA. The sample table sets out approximately 110,000 clones. In regard to this clone: Its antigen is unknown.

Sequencing used PBMCs. The sequence derives from a man aged 25-45 years in good health and CMV-seronegative. The gene calls are TRBV18 and TRBJ2-5, with 7 bases that match TRBD2. In DNA, the CDR3 is TGTGCCAGCTCACCACTTTGGGGAGGGGAAGAGACCCAGTACTTC. Translation: CASSPLWGGEETQYF.